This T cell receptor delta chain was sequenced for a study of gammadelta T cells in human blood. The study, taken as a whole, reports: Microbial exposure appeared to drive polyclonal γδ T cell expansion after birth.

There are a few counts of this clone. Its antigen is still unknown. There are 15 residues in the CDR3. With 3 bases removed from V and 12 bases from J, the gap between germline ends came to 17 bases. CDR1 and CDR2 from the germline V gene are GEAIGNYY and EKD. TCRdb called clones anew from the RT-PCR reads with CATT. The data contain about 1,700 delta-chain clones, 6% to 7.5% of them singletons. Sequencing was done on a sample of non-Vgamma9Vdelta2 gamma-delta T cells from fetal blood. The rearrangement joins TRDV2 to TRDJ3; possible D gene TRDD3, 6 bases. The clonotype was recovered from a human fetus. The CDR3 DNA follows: TGTGCCTGTGACGGGGGGACCTTACTTTGCCGACAGATGTTTTTC. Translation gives CACDGGTLLCRQMFF.